Here is one T cell receptor beta chain with its context. The data are from a study of preoperative IRX-2 immunotherapy in early breast cancer. This CDR3 contains 13 residues. Germline lookup yields CDR1 LNHNV and CDR2 YYDKDF (reference sequence). Trimming stripped 0 bases from V and 7 bases from J, with 6 bases between. Sequenced by immunoSEQ multiplex PCR; TCRdb stores in-frame clones only, minus some. The sample includes some 30,000 clones, around 89% of them seen just once. The treatment here: preoperative locoregional IRX-2 cytokine immunotherapy. This phase Ib study tested locoregional IRX-2 cytokine immunotherapy given before surgery.

The chain joins TRBV15 to TRBJ1-4; D not certain. This TCR was sampled from a human donor with breast cancer. The material was obtained from a patient treated with IRX-2 immunotherapy. In DNA, the CDR3 is TGTGCCACCAGCAGAGATCAGGTTGAAAAACTGTTTTTT. Encoded protein: CATSRDQVEKLFF.